This TCR beta chain was sequenced in a study of blood T cell repertoires in COVID-19. In the study overall: The United States, Italy and Spain were the sources of the acute and convalescent COVID-19 samples.

V lost 5 bases, J lost 8 bases, and 20 bases lay in between. Germline V gene sequence: CDR1 MNHEY, CDR2 SVGAGI. CDR3 size: 15 residues. Produced via immunoSEQ multiplex PCR; TCRdb's table is partial and in-frame only. The top ten clones hold 3.5% to 4.5% of a sample with around 180,000 clones, 88% of them seen once. The clonotype comes from a woman aged 25-40 years with acute or convalescent COVID-19. The sample comprised peripheral blood. The V call is TRBV6-5, the J call TRBJ2-3; D might be TRBD2 (6 bases). The CDR3 protein is CASSPEGTVQSTQYF. In DNA form, the CDR3 reads TGTGCCAGCAGTCCGGAGGGGACTGTTCAAAGTACGCAGTATTTT.